This is a list of T cell receptor beta chains from one sample in a study of chemoradiotherapy in HPV16-positive cancers. Sequencing was performed with immunoSEQ multiplex PCR; in TCRdb, only in-frame clones are kept and a portion is missing. The sample consists of more than 4,500 clones, more than 60% of them appearing once. Sequencing was performed on tumor tissue, taken from a patient who underwent chemoradiotherapy. The receptors were gathered from a human donor with HPV-associated anogenital cancer. Each CDR3 is given with its conserved first and last residue. A D gene is named only where the DNA matches it firmly. Clone size is not always given. Where it is, it says once, few, many or a class for expanded clones.

V gene,D gene,CDR3 length,clone size,J gene,CDR3 DNA,CDR3 protein
TRBV5-1,NA,15,NA,TRBJ2-7,TGCGCCAGCAGCTTGGTAGGGGAGGCCGGGGGCGAGCAGTACTTC,CASSLVGEAGGEQYF
TRBV7-9,TRBD1,14,once,TRBJ2-7,TGTGCCAGCAGCTTAGATCAGGGGGCCTACGAGCAGTACTTC,CASSLDQGAYEQYF
TRBV27,NA,15,NA,TRBJ1-3,TGTGCCAGCAGTTTATCGGGGGGAGACGGAAACACCATATATTTT,CASSLSGGDGNTIYF
TRBV7-3,TRBD1,13,NA,TRBJ1-5,TGTGCCAGCAGCTTCACCTGGGACAGTCCCCAGCATTTT,CASSFTWDSPQHF
TRBV27,NA,11,NA,TRBJ1-1,TGTGCCAGCAGTTTGGGCGGTGAAGCTTTCTTT,CASSLGGEAFF
TRBV9,TRBD2,16,NA,TRBJ2-2,TGTGCCAGCAGCACACCTAGCGGGGGACTTACCGGGGAGCTGTTTTTT,CASSTPSGGLTGELFF
TRBV6-5,TRBD1,15,few,TRBJ1-1,TGTGCCAGCAGTTACTGGGACAGAGTTAACACTGAAGCTTTCTTT,CASSYWDRVNTEAFF
TRBV10-3,NA,14,NA,TRBJ2-7,TGTGCCATCAGTGAGAACATCCCTTCCTACGAGCAGTACTTC,CAISENIPSYEQYF
TRBV12-5,NA,13,large,TRBJ2-7,TGTGCTAGTGGTCTGGGACCGACTTACGAGCAGTACTTC,CASGLGPTYEQYF
TRBV6-1,NA,14,NA,TRBJ2-5,TGTGCCAGCAGTGAACCGGGAAGAAAAGAGACCCAGTACTTC,CASSEPGRKETQYF
TRBV6-6,NA,13,NA,TRBJ1-2,TGTGCCAGCAGTTACTCGCCAGCCTATGGCTACACCTTC,CASSYSPAYGYTF
TRBV5-1,NA,15,NA,TRBJ1-5,TGCGCCAGCAGCTTGGCTGGGGATCAAGGTCAGCCCCAGCATTTT,CASSLAGDQGQPQHF
TRBV7-9,TRBD1,13,NA,TRBJ1-1,TGTGCCAGCAGCTTAATCACAGGGGCTGAAGCTTTCTTT,CASSLITGAEAFF
TRBV7-9,NA,13,NA,TRBJ1-1,TGTGCCAGCAGCTTAGAGGCGGGGACTGAAGCTTTCTTT,CASSLEAGTEAFF
TRBV30,NA,14,once,TRBJ1-4,TGTGCCTGGAGTGAAAAGGGGGTGGGGGAAAAACTGTTTTTT,CAWSEKGVGEKLFF
TRBV11-2,NA,12,NA,TRBJ2-1,TGTGCCAGCAGCGGGGCCGGCAATGAGCAGTTCTTC,CASSGAGNEQFF
TRBV5-4,TRBD1,18,NA,TRBJ2-1,TGTGCCAGCAGCACGGGACAGGGGTTAACGAGCTCCTACAATGAGCAGTTCTTC,CASSTGQGLTSSYNEQFF
TRBV5-5,NA,12,NA,TRBJ1-4,TGTGCCAGCAGCCCACTCGGGGAAAAACTGTTTTTT,CASSPLGEKLFF
TRBV23-1,NA,13,NA,TRBJ2-1,TGCGCCAGCAGCGCCTGGGGGAGAAATGAGCAGTTCTTC,CASSAWGRNEQFF
TRBV7-6,TRBD2,17,NA,TRBJ2-7,TGTGCCAGCAGCTCCACCAAGGCGGGGCTAGCGGGAACCGAGCAGTACTTC,CASSSTKAGLAGTEQYF
TRBV28,NA,17,NA,TRBJ1-5,TGTGCCAGCAGTTTAAGCGGGCCCATTGAGAGGAATCAGCCCCAGCATTTT,CASSLSGPIERNQPQHF
TRBV28,NA,16,NA,TRBJ2-7,TGTGCCAGCAGTTCCTCTGGACAGACGGGGCGCTACGAGCAGTACTTC,CASSSSGQTGRYEQYF
TRBV7-2,NA,14,NA,TRBJ2-7,TGTGCCAGCAGCTCCCCTCGGGGGGCAAACGAGCAGTACTTC,CASSSPRGANEQYF
TRBV20-1,TRBD2,11,NA,TRBJ2-1,TGCAGTGCTAGCAACGGGAGGGAGCAGTTCTTC,CSASNGREQFF
TRBV28,NA,13,NA,TRBJ1-4,TGTGCCAGCAGTCGTGGACTAAATGAAAAACTGTTTTTT,CASSRGLNEKLFF
TRBV4-1,NA,15,NA,TRBJ2-5,TGCGCCAGCAGCCCATCAGTCAGCGCACGGGAGACCCAGTACTTC,CASSPSVSARETQYF
TRBV10-3,NA,14,NA,TRBJ2-7,TGTGCCATCAGGCCGGTGGAGGGCTCCTACGAGCAGTACTTC,CAIRPVEGSYEQYF
TRBV7-9,TRBD1,14,NA,TRBJ1-3,TGTGCCAGCGTCGAACAGGGGGCTGGAAACACCATATATTTT,CASVEQGAGNTIYF
TRBV9,NA,15,NA,TRBJ2-3,TGTGCCAGCAGCGTAGTACTGGGGAGTAAGGATACGCAGTATTTT,CASSVVLGSKDTQYF
TRBV7-3,NA,14,NA,TRBJ1-1,TGTGCCAGCAGCTTAACAGGCACGAACACTGAAGCTTTCTTT,CASSLTGTNTEAFF
TRBV6-5,NA,11,NA,TRBJ1-1,TGTGCCAGCAGTTACGGGACTGAAGCTTTCTTT,CASSYGTEAFF
TRBV19,TRBD1,13,few,TRBJ1-6,TGTGCCAGTAGTCCAGGGGGCGCTTCACCCCTCCACTTT,CASSPGGASPLHF
TRBV4-3,TRBD2,18,NA,TRBJ2-2,TGCGCCAGCAGCCAAGTAGTAACCGGGAGGAGTTTCTCCGGGGAGCTGTTTTTT,CASSQVVTGRSFSGELFF
TRBV7-2,TRBD2,15,once,TRBJ2-2,TGTGCCAGCAGCATAAGGACTAGCGGGTCCGGGGAGCTGTTTTTT,CASSIRTSGSGELFF
TRBV7-9,TRBD2,15,NA,TRBJ2-1,TGTGCCAGCAGGGGAGGCGGGAGTAAAGTGGGGGAGCAGTTCTTC,CASRGGGSKVGEQFF
TRBV19,TRBD1,15,NA,TRBJ1-6,TGTGCCACCCCGGACAGGCTCGACTATAATTCACCCCTCCACTTT,CATPDRLDYNSPLHF
TRBV6-5,TRBD1,13,NA,TRBJ2-2,TGTGCCAGCACCGGGACAGTCACCGGGGAGCTGTTTTTT,CASTGTVTGELFF
TRBV5-1,TRBD1,14,NA,TRBJ1-1,TGCGCCAGCAGGCCGACAGGGTGGGACACTGAAGCTTTCTTT,CASRPTGWDTEAFF
TRBV6-6,TRBD1,16,few,TRBJ1-6,TGTGCCAGCAGACGCCGCGGGGGACAGGGGCATTCACCCCTCCACTTT,CASRRRGGQGHSPLHF
TRBV7-7,NA,16,NA,TRBJ2-1,TGTGCCAGCAGCCCCCGGGGAGTCGGCTCCTACAATGAGCAGTTCTTC,CASSPRGVGSYNEQFF
TRBV7-3,NA,17,once,TRBJ2-6,TGTGCCAGCAGCTTACGGCGGACAGTCTCTGGGGCCAACGTCCTGACTTTC,CASSLRRTVSGANVLTF
TRBV19,NA,13,NA,TRBJ1-5,TGTGCCAGTAGTATGGCGGTGGGTCAGCCCCAGCATTTT,CASSMAVGQPQHF